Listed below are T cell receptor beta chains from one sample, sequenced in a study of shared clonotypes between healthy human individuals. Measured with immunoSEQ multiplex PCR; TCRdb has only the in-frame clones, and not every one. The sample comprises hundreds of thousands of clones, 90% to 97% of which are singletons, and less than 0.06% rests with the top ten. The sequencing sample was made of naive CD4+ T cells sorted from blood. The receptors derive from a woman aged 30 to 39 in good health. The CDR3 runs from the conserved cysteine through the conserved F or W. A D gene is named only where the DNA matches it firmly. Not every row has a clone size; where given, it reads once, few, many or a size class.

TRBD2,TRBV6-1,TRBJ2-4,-,CASSGGLAGGPAKNIQYF,TGTGCCAGCAGTGGGGGACTAGCGGGAGGGCCGGCCAAAAACATTCAGTACTTC
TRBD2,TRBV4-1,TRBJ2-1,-,CASSPDPGLAGDSNEQFF,TGCGCCAGCAGCCCAGACCCTGGACTAGCGGGAGATTCGAATGAGCAGTTCTTC
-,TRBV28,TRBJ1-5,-,CASSIQSLSNQPQHF,TGTGCCAGCAGCATACAGTCTCTTAGCAATCAGCCCCAGCATTTT
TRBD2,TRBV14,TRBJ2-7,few,CASSPRLAGSYEQYF,TGTGCCAGCAGCCCGCGACTAGCGGGAAGCTACGAGCAGTACTTC
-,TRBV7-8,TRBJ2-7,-,CASSLLDRYEQYF,TGTGCCAGCAGCTTACTGGACAGATACGAGCAGTACTTC
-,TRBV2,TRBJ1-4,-,CASHANGQYNEKLFF,TGTGCCAGCCACGCTAATGGACAGTATAATGAAAAACTGTTTTTT
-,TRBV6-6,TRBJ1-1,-,CASRAPVNTEAFF,TGTGCCAGCAGAGCACCAGTCAACACTGAAGCTTTCTTT
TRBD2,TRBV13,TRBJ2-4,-,CASRQALAGVKNIQYF,TGTGCCAGCAGACAAGCCCTAGCGGGAGTCAAAAACATTCAGTACTTC
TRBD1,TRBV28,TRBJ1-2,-,CASSPGQENGYTF,TGTGCCAGCAGTCCAGGACAGGAGAATGGCTACACCTTC
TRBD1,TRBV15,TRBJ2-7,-,CATSRTGTGLGEQYF,TGTGCCACCAGCAGAACCGGGACAGGGCTTGGAGAGCAGTACTTC
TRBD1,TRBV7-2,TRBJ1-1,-,CASSPRTGRNTEAFF,TGTGCCAGCAGCCCGCGGACAGGAAGGAACACTGAAGCTTTCTTT
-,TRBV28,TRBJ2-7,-,CASSSGVYEQYF,TGTGCCAGCAGTTCCGGGGTCTACGAGCAGTACTTC
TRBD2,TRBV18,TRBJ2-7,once,CASSPRLASGIHEQYF,TGTGCCAGCTCACCACGCCTGGCTAGCGGGATCCACGAGCAGTACTTC
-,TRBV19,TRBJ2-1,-,CASSDKAGPSYNEQFF,TGTGCCAGTAGTGATAAAGCGGGTCCTTCCTACAATGAGCAGTTCTTC
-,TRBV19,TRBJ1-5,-,CASSMKGNQPQHF,TGTGCCAGTAGTATGAAAGGCAATCAGCCCCAGCATTTT
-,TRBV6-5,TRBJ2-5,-,CASSKRGETQYF,TGTGCCAGCAGTAAGAGGGGGGAGACCCAGTACTTC
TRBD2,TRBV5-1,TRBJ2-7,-,CASSLDWGGEQYF,TGCGCCAGCAGCTTGGATTGGGGAGGGGAGCAGTACTTC
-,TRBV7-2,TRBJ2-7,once,CASSPGTSWDEQYF,TGTGCCAGCAGCCCGGGGACGTCTTGGGACGAGCAGTACTTC
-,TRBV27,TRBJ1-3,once,CASSLAAGNTIYF,TGTGCCAGCAGTTTGGCAGCTGGAAACACCATATATTTT
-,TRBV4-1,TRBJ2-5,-,CASRPYWISGTQYF,TGCGCCAGCAGACCCTATTGGATCTCGGGGACCCAGTACTTC
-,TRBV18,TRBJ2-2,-,CASSPRGQRADTGELFF,TGTGCCAGCTCACCACGCGGACAACGAGCGGACACCGGGGAGCTGTTTTTT
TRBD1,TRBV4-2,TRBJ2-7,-,CASSQGTGGGIYEQYF,TGTGCCAGCAGCCAAGGGACAGGTGGCGGAATATACGAGCAGTACTTC
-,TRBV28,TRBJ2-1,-,CASSLRGGGFTSGYNEQFF,TGTGCCAGCAGTTTGCGGGGTGGTGGGTTCACCAGCGGTTACAATGAGCAGTTCTTC
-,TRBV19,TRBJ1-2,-,CASRTPGRENYGYTF,TGTGCCAGTAGAACACCCGGGAGAGAAAACTATGGCTACACCTTC
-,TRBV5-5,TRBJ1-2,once,CASSLGFTRLVNYGYTF,TGTGCCAGCAGCTTGGGTTTCACCCGTCTAGTCAACTATGGCTACACCTTC
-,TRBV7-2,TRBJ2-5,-,CASTRQWGETQYF,TGTGCCAGTACCCGGCAGTGGGGAGAGACCCAGTACTTC
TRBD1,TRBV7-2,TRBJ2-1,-,CASTAGDRVNNEQFF,TGTGCCAGCACCGCCGGGGACAGGGTAAACAATGAGCAGTTCTTC
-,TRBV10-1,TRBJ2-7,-,CASSGGSYEQYF,TGCGCCAGCAGTGGAGGCTCCTACGAGCAGTACTTC
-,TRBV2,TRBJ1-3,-,CARGGTGNTIYF,TGTGCCAGAGGGGGGACTGGAAACACCATATATTTT
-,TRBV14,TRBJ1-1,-,CASSQVLDRETEAFF,TGTGCCAGCAGCCAAGTACTGGACAGAGAAACTGAAGCTTTCTTT
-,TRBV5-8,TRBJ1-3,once,CASSNRDSGNTIYF,TGTGCCAGCAGTAATAGGGACTCTGGAAACACCATATATTTT
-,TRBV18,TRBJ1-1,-,CASSPQEHRDWDTEAFF,TGTGCCAGCTCACCACAAGAACACAGGGATTGGGACACTGAAGCTTTCTTT
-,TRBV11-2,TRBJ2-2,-,CASSLVRIANTGELFF,TGTGCCAGCAGCTTAGTTCGCATTGCGAACACCGGGGAGCTGTTTTTT
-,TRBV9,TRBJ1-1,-,CASSVAGNTEAFF,TGTGCCAGCAGCGTTGCGGGGAACACTGAAGCTTTCTTT
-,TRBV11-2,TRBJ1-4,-,CASSSRVGHNVLFF,TGTGCCAGCAGCTCTAGAGTAGGACATAATGTACTGTTTTTT
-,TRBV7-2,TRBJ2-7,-,CASSPRREYEQYF,TGTGCCAGCAGCCCCCGAAGGGAGTACGAGCAGTACTTC
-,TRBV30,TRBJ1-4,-,CAWSPPGQMYEKLFF,TGTGCCTGGAGTCCCCCCGGGCAGATGTATGAAAAACTGTTTTTT
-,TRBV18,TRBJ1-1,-,CASSPQGGTEAFF,TGTGCCAGCTCACCACAGGGTGGGACTGAAGCTTTCTTT
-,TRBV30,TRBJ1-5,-,CAWSPHNQPQHF,TGTGCCTGGAGTCCGCACAATCAGCCCCAGCATTTT
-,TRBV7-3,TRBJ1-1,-,CASRSNPGAVLTEAFF,TGTGCCAGCAGGTCGAACCCGGGGGCAGTTTTGACTGAAGCTTTCTTT
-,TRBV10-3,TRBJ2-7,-,CAIKVRENEQYF,TGTGCCATCAAGGTCAGGGAGAACGAGCAGTACTTC
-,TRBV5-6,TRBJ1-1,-,CASSLTADTEAFF,TGTGCCAGCAGCTTGACGGCAGACACTGAAGCTTTCTTT
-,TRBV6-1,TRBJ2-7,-,CASSEGLPGAYEQYF,TGTGCCAGCAGTGAAGGACTACCAGGAGCCTACGAGCAGTACTTC
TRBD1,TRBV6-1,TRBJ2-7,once,CASSRDRAWYEQYF,TGTGCCAGCAGCCGGGACAGGGCGTGGTACGAGCAGTACTTC
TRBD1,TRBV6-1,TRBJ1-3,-,CASSEAGQTRRNSGNTIYF,TGTGCCAGCAGTGAAGCGGGACAGACCCGACGGAACTCTGGAAACACCATATATTTT
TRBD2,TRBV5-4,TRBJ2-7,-,CASSSGGVAGAYEQYF,TGTGCCAGCAGCTCGGGGGGAGTAGCGGGGGCCTACGAGCAGTACTTC
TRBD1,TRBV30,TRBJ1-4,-,CAWTSHRGRVDEKLFF,TGTGCCTGGACCAGCCACAGGGGGCGCGTAGATGAAAAACTGTTTTTT
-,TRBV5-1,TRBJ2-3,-,CASSYDDRGPSTDTQYF,TGCGCCAGCAGTTATGATGACCGCGGCCCTAGCACAGATACGCAGTATTTT
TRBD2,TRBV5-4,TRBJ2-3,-,CASSSRLAGTDTQYF,TGTGCCAGCAGCTCACGACTAGCGGGAACTGATACGCAGTATTTT
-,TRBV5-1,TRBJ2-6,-,CASSLESFSGANVLTF,TGCGCCAGCAGCTTGGAGTCTTTCTCTGGGGCCAACGTCCTGACTTTC
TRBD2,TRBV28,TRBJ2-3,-,CASSSRGLAVPRADTQYF,TGTGCCAGCAGTTCGCGAGGACTAGCGGTCCCTCGGGCAGATACGCAGTATTTT
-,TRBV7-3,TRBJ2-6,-,CASSWRPGGANVLTF,TGTGCCAGCAGCTGGCGCCCAGGCGGGGCCAACGTCCTGACTTTC
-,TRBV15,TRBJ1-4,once,CATSSGTRWATNEKLFF,TGTGCCACCAGCTCCGGGACAAGGTGGGCAACTAATGAAAAACTGTTTTTT